There are many counts of the clone carrying this T cell receptor beta chain. What it recognizes is unknown. The sample belongs to a study of response to subunit inactivated influenza vaccine. Study-wide results and limits: T cells newly recruited by each seasonal influenza vaccination are few, the authors suggested.

TCRdb ran MiXCR on the RT-PCR reads and lists one entry per CDR3 protein. The data hold under 850,000 distinct CDR3 sequences, with about a fifth observed a single time. In germline, CDR1 is DFQATT, CDR2 SNEGSKA (reference sequence). The CDR3 length is 13 residues. The trim removed 6 bases at V and 3 bases at J, leaving 5 bases unmatched. This sequence joins TRBV20-1 and TRBJ2-7, with TRBD1 matching 10 bases. The TCR comes from a man aged 50 or older who received an inactivated influenza vaccine. Sequenced here: PBMCs from blood, sampled about 5 days after vaccination. The DNA of the CDR3 is TGCAGTGCGCACGGGACAGGGGTCTACGAGCAGTACTTC. This translates into CSAHGTGVYEQYF.